These 28 T cell receptor beta chains were sequenced from one sample in a study of T cell clones after liver transplantation. Clones were sequenced by immunoSEQ multiplex PCR, and TCRdb holds only the in-frame ones, with some missing. Of tens of thousands of clones listed, roughly 85% were seen once; the top ten hold less than 3.5%. This specimen consisted of CD4+ T cells from blood, obtained at the 22-month timepoint. The source is a human patient who received a liver transplant. Certain T cells may be donor cells from the graft.

This rearrangement joins TRBV12-5 to TRBJ1-2; tentative D call: TRBD1 (5 bases). Trimming left V 5 bases short and J 4 bases short, with 23 bases between. This CDR3 is 17 amino acids long. Germline CDR1 reads LGHNT; CDR2 reads FRNRAP. The CDR3 protein is CASGIDILQGKTYGYTF. The CDR3 nucleotides are TGTGCTAGTGGTATCGATATTCTGCAGGGAAAGACCTATGGCTACACCTTC.

The chain joins TRBV19 to TRBJ2-6, with D possibly matching TRBD2 (5 bases). V lost 1 base and J 3 bases, leaving 10 bases between the germline ends. The CDR3 sequence is 16 residues long. Germline-derived CDR1 and CDR2 are LNHDA and SQIVND (reference sequence). This CDR3 reads CASSIVTGNGANVLTF. As DNA, the CDR3 is TGTGCCAGTAGTATAGTTACGGGGAATGGGGCCAACGTCCTGACTTTC.

The chain carries TRBV7-8 and TRBJ1-1; D is ambiguous. This CDR3 spans 13 amino acids. CDR1 and CDR2 (germline): SGHVS, FQNEAQ. Trimming removed 5 bases at V and 4 bases at J, with 11 bases between. The CDR3, as DNA: TGTGCCAGCAGCCCGCAGACTACCACTGAAGCTTTCTTT. Protein: CASSPQTTTEAFF.

The chain employs TRBV18 and TRBJ2-3; D might be TRBD1 (6 bases). The CDR3 extends over 14 amino acids. The V gene's germline CDR1 is KGHSH and CDR2 LQKENI. Trimming took off 3 bases at V and 6 bases at J, with 13 bases between the two ends. CDR3 region: CASSPGRGSDTQYF. The CDR3 DNA reads as TGTGCCAGCTCACCGGGAAGGGGGTCGGATACGCAGTATTTT.

This sequence joins TRBV7-2 and TRBJ2-3; D gene uncertain. This CDR3 is built from 13 residues. Looked up from germline, CDR1 is SGHTA and CDR2 is FQGNSA. V lost 1 base, J lost 4 bases, and 6 bases lay in between. CDR3 sequence: CASSLVGADTQYF. The CDR3 DNA sequence: TGTGCCAGCAGCTTAGTGGGCGCAGATACGCAGTATTTT.

The V call is TRBV18, the J call TRBJ2-5; 9 bases match TRBD1. Per the germline V gene, CDR1 is KGHSH and CDR2 is LQKENI. CDR3 size: 14 residues. Trimming took 4 bases from V and 2 from J; bases not matched to a gene: 2. CDR3 nucleotide sequence: TGTGCCAGCTCACAGACAGGGGGGCAAGAGACCCAGTACTTC. It translates to CASSQTGGQETQYF. Variable domain in full (rest from reference TRBV18 and TRBJ2-5): NAGVMQNPRHLVRRRGQEARLRCSPMKGHSHVYWYRQLPEEGLKFMVYLQKENIIDESGMPKERFSAEFPKEGPSILRIQQVVRGDSAAYFCASSQTGGQETQYFGPGTRLLVL.

This chain connects TRBV7-3 to TRBJ2-5, with a weak D call TRBD2 (6 bases). This CDR3 has 15 residues. CDR1 SGHTA and CDR2 FQGTGA come from the germline V gene. V was shortened by 5 bases and J by 2 bases, with 15 bases between the two germline ends. CDR3 in amino acids: CASSVRGTSQETQYF. CDR3 bases: TGTGCCAGCAGCGTACGCGGGACGTCTCAAGAGACCCAGTACTTC.

This rearrangement joins TRBV29-1 to TRBJ1-5; D perhaps matches TRBD1 (5 bases). Trimming pared 4 bases from V and 0 bases from J, leaving 10 bases between. CDR3 length: 14 residues. Germline V gives CDR1 SQVTM, CDR2 ANQGSEA. CDR3 in DNA: TGCAGCGTTGCTACGGGGCGTAGCAATCAGCCCCAGCATTTT. Its translation is CSVATGRSNQPQHF. The full variable domain, its missing parts supplied by reference TRBV29-1 and TRBJ1-5, is SAVISQKPSRDICQRGTSLTIQCQVDSQVTMMFWYRQQPGQSLTLIATANQGSEATYESGFVIDKFPISRPNLTFSTLTVSNMSPEDSSIYLCSVATGRSNQPQHFGDGTRLSIL.

This clone has a single count. This chain joins TRBV11-3 and TRBJ2-5, with 16 bases fitting TRBD2. The germline V gene has CDR1 SGHNT and CDR2 YENEEA. CDR3 size: 17 residues. The V and J ends lost 4 bases and 5 bases, in that order; junction bases with no gene match: 7. This chain's CDR3 is CASSSGTSGRAVETQYF. The CDR3 bases are TGTGCCAGCAGCTCCGGGACTAGCGGGAGGGCCGTTGAGACCCAGTACTTC.

This clone showed up just once. The genes are TRBV29-1 and TRBJ2-3; 7 nucleotides line up with TRBD2. The CDR3 is 13 residues long. The ends lost 8 bases at V and 5 bases at J; junction bases unmatched: 10. Germline lookup yields CDR1 SQVTM and CDR2 ANQGSEA. CDR3 nucleotides: TGCAGCCCCGTGAGCGGGATAGGAGATACGCAGTATTTT. Residues: CSPVSGIGDTQYF.

This clone occurred a few times. The CDR3 DNA is TGTGCCAGCTCACCTACGACCAGCACAGATACGCAGTATTTT. Its translation: CASSPTTSTDTQYF. The chain recombines TRBV18 with TRBJ2-3, with D unclear. The V gene's germline CDR1 is KGHSH and CDR2 LQKENI. V was cut by 3 bases and J by 0 bases, with 7 bases left in between. The CDR3 contains 14 residues. Complete variable domain (other parts from reference TRBV18 and TRBJ2-3): NAGVMQNPRHLVRRRGQEARLRCSPMKGHSHVYWYRQLPEEGLKFMVYLQKENIIDESGMPKERFSAEFPKEGPSILRIQQVVRGDSAAYFCASSPTTSTDTQYFGPGTRLTVL.

The V gene is TRBV29-1, the J gene TRBJ2-7; TRBD1 aligns across 10 bases. The ends lost 6 bases at V and 2 bases at J; junction bases unmatched: 7. The CDR3 covers 14 residues. The germline gives CDR1 SQVTM, CDR2 ANQGSEA. The CDR3 region is CSVDGTGDPYEQYF. CDR3 nucleotides: TGCAGCGTAGACGGGACAGGGGACCCCTACGAGCAGTACTTC.

The rearrangement joins TRBV4-3 to TRBJ2-7; 7 bases fit TRBD2. Germline V lookup: CDR1 LGHNA, CDR2 YSLEER. The CDR3 runs to 16 residues. J lost 2 bases, V lost 0 bases, and 7 bases had no gene match. The CDR3 reads CASSQDLGGSAYEQYF. The DNA of the CDR3 is TGCGCCAGCAGCCAAGATTTGGGGGGGTCTGCCTACGAGCAGTACTTC.

This clone was found a few times. The genes are TRBV12-5 and TRBJ1-5; the D gene is possibly TRBD1 (5 bases). Trimming shortened V by 5 bases and J by 5 bases, and 16 bases separated the two germline ends. The length of the CDR3 is 15 residues. CDR1 and CDR2 (germline): LGHNT, FRNRAP. The CDR3 sequence: CASGDGKGPYQPQHF. The DNA for the CDR3 is TGTGCTAGTGGTGATGGAAAGGGGCCGTATCAGCCCCAGCATTTT.

This sequence joins TRBV7-2 and TRBJ2-7, with D unresolved. The germline V gene encodes CDR1 SGHTA and CDR2 FQGNSA. This CDR3 is 12 amino acids long. The V gene lost 5 bases and the J gene lost 3 bases, with 8 bases spanning the gap. For the CDR3, the DNA is TGTGCCAGCAGCCATGACGACTACGAGCAGTACTTC. Protein: CASSHDDYEQYF.

The rearrangement uses TRBV28 and TRBJ2-6, with D maybe TRBD1 (6 bases). CDR1 MDHEN and CDR2 SYDVKM come from the germline V gene. This CDR3 has 15 amino acids. V dropped 4 bases and J dropped 1 base, with 8 bases sitting between them. CDR3 sequence (DNA): TGTGCCAGCAGTTCCAGGGGATCTGGGGCCAACGTCCTGACTTTC. Translation: CASSSRGSGANVLTF.

This sequence joins TRBV10-3 and TRBJ1-5, with 8 bases fitting TRBD1. The length of the CDR3 is 14 residues. From germline, CDR1 is ENHRY and CDR2 SYGVKD. Unmatched junction bases numbered 6, after V lost 10 bases and J lost 1 base. This CDR3 is CASDTGGSNQPQHF. The CDR3 DNA is TGTGCCAGCGATACAGGGGGGAGCAATCAGCCCCAGCATTTT.

This clone was counted a single time. The chain employs TRBV18 and TRBJ1-5, with no clear D. The V end lost 2 bases, the J end lost 7 bases, and 9 bases lay between the germline ends. Germline V gives CDR1 KGHSH, CDR2 LQKENI. CDR3 size: 13 residues. DNA for the CDR3: TGTGCCAGCTCACCAGGGGATGGACAGCCCCAGCATTTT. Protein product: CASSPGDGQPQHF.

V is TRBV18 and J is TRBJ1-4, with D possibly matching TRBD1 (5 bases). Germline lookup yields CDR1 KGHSH and CDR2 LQKENI. The CDR3 is 16 residues long. Trimming left V 1 base short and J 8 bases short, with 17 bases between. CDR3 nucleotide sequence: TGTGCCAGCTCACCACAAGGTTCGGCAGGGCCCGAAAAACTGTTTTTT. It codes for CASSPQGSAGPEKLFF.

The V gene is TRBV7-3, the J gene TRBJ1-3; no firm D call. Trimming pared 11 bases from V and 0 bases from J, leaving 20 bases between. The V gene's germline CDR1 is SGHTA and CDR2 FQGTGA. The CDR3 covers 16 residues. In DNA, the CDR3 is TGTGCCCGACGGGAAAGGGTCCCTATCTCTGGAAACACCATATATTTT. It yields the protein CARRERVPISGNTIYF.

V is TRBV6-5 and J is TRBJ2-7, with 8 positions matching TRBD2. The germline CDR1 and CDR2 sequences are MNHEY and SVGAGI. V was clipped by 5 bases and J by 2 bases; unmatched bases: 5. The CDR3 extends over 14 amino acids. This chain's CDR3 is CASSKAGAAYEQYF. The CDR3 region has the DNA TGTGCCAGCAGTAAAGCGGGAGCGGCCTACGAGCAGTACTTC.

The CDR3 region is CASGLAGGELFF. The CDR3 DNA reads TGTGCCAGCGGACTAGCCGGTGGGGAGCTGTTTTTT. The chain employs TRBV19 and TRBJ2-2; 8 bases map to TRBD2. CDR1 and CDR2 from the germline V gene are LNHDA and SQIVND (reference sequence). CDR3 length: 12 amino acids. With 9 bases clipped from V and 8 bases from J, the junction kept 5 bases outside the gene matches.

This sequence joins TRBV27 and TRBJ1-4; D gene ambiguous. Germline CDR1 MNHEY, CDR2 SMNVEV (reference sequence). The CDR3 runs 14 residues. Trimming shortened V by 0 bases and J by 8 bases, and 10 bases separated the two germline ends. CDR3 in amino acids: CASSLSITREKLFF. In nucleotides, the CDR3 is TGTGCCAGCAGTTTATCGATAACGCGAGAAAAACTGTTTTTT.

This sequence joins TRBV2 and TRBJ2-7; a weak D match, TRBD2 (5 bases). Trimming took off 6 bases at V and 3 bases at J, with 15 bases between the two ends. Germline lookup yields CDR1 SNHLY and CDR2 FYNNEI. This CDR3 region has 14 residues. CDR3 DNA: TGTGCCAGCAGGCGGGCCCCTTCGGTCTACGAGCAGTACTTC. Translation gives CASRRAPSVYEQYF.

This chain joins TRBV12-1 and TRBJ2-6; TRBD1 is the table's D call, not checked against the DNA. TRBV12-1 is flagged as a pseudogene. This CDR3 comprises 17 residues. The CDR3 sequence is CASSAGQEISGANVLTF. The CDR3, as DNA: TGTGCCAGCAGCGCGGGACAGGAGATCTCTGGGGCCAACGTCCTGACTTTC.

V usage is TRBV10-3 and J usage is TRBJ1-2; D is ambiguous. Trimming removed 3 bases at V and 6 bases at J, with 14 bases between. CDR1 is ENHRY and CDR2 is SYGVKD in the germline V gene. The CDR3 contains 14 residues. CDR3 nucleotide sequence: TGTGCCATCAGTGACCGGGGAGAAAATGATGGCTACACCTTC. It specifies CAISDRGENDGYTF.

This clone is a singleton in its sample. The rearrangement uses TRBV28 and TRBJ2-5, with D perhaps given as TRBD1 or TRBD2 (5 bases each). V lost 5 bases and J lost 2, with 15 bases in between. This CDR3 is 15 amino acids long. Germline assignment: CDR1 MDHEN and CDR2 SYDVKM. For the CDR3, the DNA is TGTGCCAGCAGTGGTCTCCGGGACGGACAAGAGACCCAGTACTTC. Its translation is CASSGLRDGQETQYF.

The J gene is TRBJ2-7, the V gene TRBV7-7, with D maybe TRBD1 (7 bases). V was trimmed by 1 base and J by 1 base, leaving 11 bases between them. CDR3 size: 15 residues. CDR1 and CDR2 (germline): SSHAT, FNYEAQ (reference sequence). The CDR3 bases are TGTGCCAGCAGCTTAGGGAGGGGGCCATCCTACGAGCAGTACTTC. Its protein product is CASSLGRGPSYEQYF. Full variable domain (missing parts from reference TRBV7-7 and TRBJ2-7): GAGVSQSPRYKVTKRGQDVTLRCDPISSHATLYWYQQALGQGPEFLTYFNYEAQPDKSGLPSDRFSAERPEGSISTLTIQRTEQRDSAMYRCASSLGRGPSYEQYFGPGTRLTVT.